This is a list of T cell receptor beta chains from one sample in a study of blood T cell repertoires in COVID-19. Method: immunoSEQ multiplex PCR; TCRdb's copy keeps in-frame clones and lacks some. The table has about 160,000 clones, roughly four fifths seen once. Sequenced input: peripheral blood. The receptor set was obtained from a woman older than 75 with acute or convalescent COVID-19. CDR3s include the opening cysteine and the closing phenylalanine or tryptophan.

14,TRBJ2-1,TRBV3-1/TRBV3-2,CASSQGTSGNEQFF
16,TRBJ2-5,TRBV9,CASSALSGRAGETQYF
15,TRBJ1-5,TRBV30,CAWSANRGLDQPQHF
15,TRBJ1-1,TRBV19,CASNPTGSVERGAFF
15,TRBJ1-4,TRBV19,CASSIGSGVREKLFF
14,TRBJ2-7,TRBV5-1,CASSRTGGSYEQYF
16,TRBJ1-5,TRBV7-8,CASSLDPGTVNQPQHF
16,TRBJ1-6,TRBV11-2,CASSPGTGISNSPLHF
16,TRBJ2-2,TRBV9,CASSGTSGGNTGELFF
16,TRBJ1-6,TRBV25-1,CASSDRADRGNSPLHF
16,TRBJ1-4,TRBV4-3,CASSQANPPNNEKLFF
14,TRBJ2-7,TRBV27,CASREAGLLYEQYF
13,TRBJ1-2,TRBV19,CASSIGQNPGYTF
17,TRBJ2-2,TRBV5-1,CASSSEHLTSNTGELFF
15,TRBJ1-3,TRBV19,CASRQGADSGNTIYF
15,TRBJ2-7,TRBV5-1,CASSFGTGGLGEQYF
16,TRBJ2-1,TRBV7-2,CASREPGLAGISEQFF
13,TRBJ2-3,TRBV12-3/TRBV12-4,CASSFLDTDTQYF
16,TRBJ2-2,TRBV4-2,CASSQDPSGNTGELFF
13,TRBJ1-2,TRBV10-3,CAISAGGAYGYTF
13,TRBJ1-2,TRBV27,CASSQQGPYGYTF
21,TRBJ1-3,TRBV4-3,CASSLFFISAVSSRGGNTIYF
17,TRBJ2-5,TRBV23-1,CASRSPAPGQGGETQYF
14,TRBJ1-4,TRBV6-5,CASSPGTGDEKLFF
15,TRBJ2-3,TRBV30,CAWSPLGGGADTQYF
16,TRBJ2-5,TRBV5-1,CASSLGLAGGRETQYF
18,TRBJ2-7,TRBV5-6,CASSRKTSGRAFVHEQYF